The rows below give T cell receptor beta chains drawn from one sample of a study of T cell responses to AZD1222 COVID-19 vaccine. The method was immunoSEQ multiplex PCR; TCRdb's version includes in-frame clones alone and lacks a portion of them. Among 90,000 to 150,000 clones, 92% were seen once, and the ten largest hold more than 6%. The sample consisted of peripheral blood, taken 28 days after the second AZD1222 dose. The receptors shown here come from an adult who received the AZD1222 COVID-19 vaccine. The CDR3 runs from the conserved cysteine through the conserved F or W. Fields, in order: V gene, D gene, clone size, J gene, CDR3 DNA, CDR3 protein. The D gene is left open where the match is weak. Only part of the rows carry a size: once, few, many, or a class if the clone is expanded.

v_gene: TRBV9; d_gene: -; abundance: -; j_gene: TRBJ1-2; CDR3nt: TGTGCCAGTTACAACTATGGCTACACCTTC; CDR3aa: CASYNYGYTF
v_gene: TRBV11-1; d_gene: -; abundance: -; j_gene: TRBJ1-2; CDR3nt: TGTGCCAGCAGCTCGCAGACAGGAGATGGCTACACCTTC; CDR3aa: CASSSQTGDGYTF
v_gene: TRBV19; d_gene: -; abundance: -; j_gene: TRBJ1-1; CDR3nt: TGTGCCAGTAGTCGGACACTGAACACTGAAGCTTTCTTT; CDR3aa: CASSRTLNTEAFF
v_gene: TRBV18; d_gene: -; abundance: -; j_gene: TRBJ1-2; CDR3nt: TGTGCCAGCTCACCACCCATCGACAGTAACTATGGCTACACCTTC; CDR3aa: CASSPPIDSNYGYTF
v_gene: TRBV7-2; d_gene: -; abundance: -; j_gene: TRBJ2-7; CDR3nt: TGTGCCAGCAGCTTAGCGGAGGCGGACAGGTACTTC; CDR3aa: CASSLAEADRYF
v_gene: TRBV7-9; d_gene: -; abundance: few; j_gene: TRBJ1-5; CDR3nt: TGTGCCAGCAGCCCACGACGGGATCAGCCCCAGCATTTT; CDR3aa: CASSPRRDQPQHF
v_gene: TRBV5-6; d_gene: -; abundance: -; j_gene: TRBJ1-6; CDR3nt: TGTGCCAGCAGCTTGGATTTTGGGCAGGGGAGTTCACCCCTCCACTTT; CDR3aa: CASSLDFGQGSSPLHF
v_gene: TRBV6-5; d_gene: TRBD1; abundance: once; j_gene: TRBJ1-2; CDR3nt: TGTGCCAGCAGTTTTACAGGGGTTGGCTACACCTTC; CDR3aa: CASSFTGVGYTF
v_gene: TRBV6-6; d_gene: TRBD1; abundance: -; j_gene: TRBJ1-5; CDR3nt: TGTGCCAGCAGCCGCACAGGGGGGGATAGCAATCAGCCCCAGCATTTT; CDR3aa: CASSRTGGDSNQPQHF
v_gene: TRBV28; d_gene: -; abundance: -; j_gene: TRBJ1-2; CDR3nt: TGTGCCAGCAGTTTAGGACCCCGGGGTGGCTACACCTTC; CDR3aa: CASSLGPRGGYTF
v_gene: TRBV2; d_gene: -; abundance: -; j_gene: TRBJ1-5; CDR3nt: TGTGCCAGCAGCAAAGACAGTGTGGGAGCCAATCAGCCCCAGCATTTT; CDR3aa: CASSKDSVGANQPQHF
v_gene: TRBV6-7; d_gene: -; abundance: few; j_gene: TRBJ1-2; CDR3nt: TGTGCCAGCACTAACGGGCGGGTGGGCTACACCTTC; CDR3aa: CASTNGRVGYTF
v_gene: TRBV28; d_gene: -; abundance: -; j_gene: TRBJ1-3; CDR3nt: TGTGCCAGCAGTTCGAGGGGATACGCCGTACCCGGAAACACCATATATTTT; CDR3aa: CASSSRGYAVPGNTIYF
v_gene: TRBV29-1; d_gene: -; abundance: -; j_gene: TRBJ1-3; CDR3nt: TGCAGCGTTGAGTGGGGAAACACCATATATTTT; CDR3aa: CSVEWGNTIYF
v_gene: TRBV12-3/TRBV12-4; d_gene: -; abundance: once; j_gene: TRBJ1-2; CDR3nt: TGTGCCAGCAGTTTACTCATGGGCTACACCTTC; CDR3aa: CASSLLMGYTF
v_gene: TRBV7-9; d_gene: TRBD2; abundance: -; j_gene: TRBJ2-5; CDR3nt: TGTGCCAGCAGCCCTGGACTAGCGGACTATAACTCTCAAGAGACCCAGTACTTC; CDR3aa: CASSPGLADYNSQETQYF
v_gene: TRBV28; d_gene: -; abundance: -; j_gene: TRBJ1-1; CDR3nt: TGTGCCAGCTATACGGGGGTAGAGAACACTGAAGCTTTCTTT; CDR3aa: CASYTGVENTEAFF
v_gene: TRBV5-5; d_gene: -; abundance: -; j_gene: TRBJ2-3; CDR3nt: TGTGCCAGCAGCTTTGCCCAACGAAACACAGATACGCAGTATTTT; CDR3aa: CASSFAQRNTDTQYF
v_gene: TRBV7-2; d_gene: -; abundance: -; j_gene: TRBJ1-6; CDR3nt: TGTGCCAGCAGCCCACAACCCAGGGCGGGGAATTCACCCCTCCACTTT; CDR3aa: CASSPQPRAGNSPLHF
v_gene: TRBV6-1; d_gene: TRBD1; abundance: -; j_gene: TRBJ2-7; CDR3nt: TGTGCCAGCAGTGAAGGGGGGGACAGGGGCTACGAGCAGTACTTC; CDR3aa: CASSEGGDRGYEQYF
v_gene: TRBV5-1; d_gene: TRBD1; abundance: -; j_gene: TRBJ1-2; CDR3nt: TGCGCCAGCAGGCCACAGGGGACTAACTATGGCTACACCTTC; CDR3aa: CASRPQGTNYGYTF